The 15 T cell receptor beta chains reported below all come from one sample, sequenced in a study of T cells in Graves' hyperthyroidism and ophthalmopathy. Researchers took RNA transcripts and amplified the TCR beta CDR3 regions from them. The TCR CDR3 first-round RT-PCR relied on the HTBI primer set. TCRdb re-analysed the multiplex PCR reads in MiXCR, keeping a single row per CDR3 protein. The repertoire holds some 440,000 distinct CDR3 sequences, with 15% to 18% as singletons. Material for sequencing was blood. The source of these receptors is a woman aged 18-30 years with Graves' hyperthyroidism.

The sample holds many counts of this clonotype. The rearrangement uses TRBV10-1 and TRBJ2-7; no firm D call. Germline V gene lookup returns CDR1 WNHNN and CDR2 SYGVQD (reference sequence). With 7 bases removed from V and 7 bases from J, the gap between germline ends came to 17 bases. The CDR3 is 13 amino acids. CDR3 bases: TGCGCCAGCATGGTGAGATGGAAGCAGGAGCAGTACTTC. Amino acid sequence: CASMVRWKQEQYF.

The chain has TRBV19 and TRBJ2-3, with a weak D call TRBD2 (5 bases). V was shortened by 11 bases and J by 4 bases, with 16 bases between the two germline ends. Per germline, CDR1 LNHDA and CDR2 SQIVND (reference sequence). The CDR3 loop spans 13 amino acids. For the CDR3, the DNA is TGTGCCGCCTCGGGGTCGAGCGCAGATACGCAGTATTTT. Translated: CAASGSSADTQYF.

This clonotype was picked up many times. V and J are TRBV6-6 and TRBJ2-1; 8 bases are shared with TRBD2. The CDR3 contains 15 residues. Germline CDR1 and CDR2: MNHNY and SVGAGI (reference sequence). V gave up 0 bases and J gave up 5 bases; unmatched junction bases: 3. The CDR3 here is CASSYSPAGDNEQFF. The CDR3 DNA reads as TGTGCCAGCAGTTACTCCCCAGCGGGAGACAATGAGCAGTTCTTC.

Turning to this clonotype: This may be a read error: a much more frequent sequence differs by one nucleotide. The V gene is TRBV3-1, the J gene TRBJ1-2; 9 bases agree with TRBD1. In germline, CDR1 is LGHDT, CDR2 YNNKEL (reference sequence). The CDR3 totals 14 residues. The CDR3 sequence is CAGSRGTGNYGYTF. The CDR3 DNA follows: TGTGCCGGCAGCCGAGGGACAGGGAACTATGGCTACACCTTC.

CDR3 loop: CASSQELRPDTQYF. The CDR3 coding sequence is TGCGCCAGCAGCCAAGAACTCCGGCCCGATACGCAGTATTTT. This chain links TRBV4-1 with TRBJ2-3, with D unresolved. The germline gives CDR1 MGHRA, CDR2 YSYEKL. V lost 0 bases and J lost 6, with 10 bases in between. CDR3 length equals 14 residues.

This clonotype has a count of ten or more. The chain combines TRBV6-1 with TRBJ1-5; D unclear. Germline loops: CDR1 MNHNS, CDR2 SASEGT. The V and J ends lost 5 bases and 8 bases respectively, with 16 bases between them. The CDR3 covers 14 residues. Here the CDR3 reads CASSYPTPWKPQHF. CDR3 coding DNA: TGTGCCAGCAGTTACCCCACTCCGTGGAAGCCCCAGCATTTT.

This clonotype was found many times. The chain is built from TRBV11-2 and TRBJ1-4, with a tentative D call TRBD1 (6 bases). CDR1 is SGHAT and CDR2 is FQNNGV in the germline V gene. The V gene lost 5 bases and the J gene lost 7 bases, with 8 bases spanning the gap. This CDR3 has 12 amino acids. The CDR3 loop reads CASSLGGEKLFF. CDR3 in DNA: TGTGCCAGCAGCCTAGGGGGTGAAAAACTGTTTTTT. Full variable domain (missing parts from reference TRBV11-2 and TRBJ1-4): EAGVAQSPRYKIIEKRQSVAFWCNPISGHATLYWYQQILGQGPKLLIQFQNNGVVDDSQLPKDRFSAERLKGVDSTLKIQPAKLEDSAVYLCASSLGGEKLFFGSGTQLSVL.

This clonotype was picked up many times. The rearrangement uses TRBV30 and TRBJ1-2; no reliable D call. The CDR3 loop spans 13 amino acids. Germline V gene lookup returns CDR1 GTSNPN and CDR2 SVGIG (reference sequence). Trimming took off 5 bases at V and 4 bases at J, with 14 bases between the two ends. CDR3: CAWQGLGGYGYTF. The DNA of the CDR3 is TGTGCCTGGCAAGGACTCGGTGGCTATGGCTACACCTTC. The variable domain in full, with the rest retrieved from reference TRBV30 and TRBJ1-2, is SQTIHQWPATLVQPVGSPLSLECTVEGTSNPNLYWYRQAAGRGLQLLFYSVGIGQISSEVPQNLSASRPQDRQFILSSKKLLLSDSGFYLCAWQGLGGYGYTFGSGTRLTVV.

This clonotype was seen ten or more times. CDR3 sequence: CAISGLWTGVGGYTF. CDR3 in DNA: TGTGCCATCAGTGGGCTTTGGACAGGGGTTGGTGGCTACACCTTC. The chain links TRBV10-3 to TRBJ1-2, with 9 bases matching TRBD1. Germline V lookup: CDR1 ENHRY, CDR2 SYGVKD. V lost 4 bases, J lost 7 bases, and 10 bases stayed unmatched. This CDR3 is 15 amino acids long.

The chain joins TRBV5-5 to TRBJ1-4; D gene uncertain. Germline CDR1 SGHKS, CDR2 YYEKEE (reference sequence). V was trimmed by 4 bases and J by 7 bases, leaving 8 bases between them. CDR3 size: 12 residues. The CDR3 coding sequence is TGTGCCAGCAGCGTCTTGGGTGAAAAACTGTTTTTT. Translating it yields CASSVLGEKLFF. Looking up the rest from reference TRBV5-5 and TRBJ1-4 gives the full variable domain: DAGVTQSPTHLIKTRGQQVTLRCSPISGHKSVSWYQQVLGQGPQFIFQYYEKEERGRGNFPDRFSARQFPNYSSELNVNALLLGDSALYLCASSVLGEKLFFGSGTQLSVL.

This clonotype was counted between two and nine times. The V call is TRBV19, the J call TRBJ1-5; 9 nucleotides align to TRBD1. Losses at the gene ends were 7 bases for V and 4 bases for J; bases not matched to a gene: 5. Germline V gene lookup returns CDR1 LNHDA and CDR2 SQIVND (reference sequence). This CDR3 region has 14 residues. The CDR3 here is CASTAGTGNQPQHF. The CDR3 DNA is TGTGCCAGTACAGCCGGGACAGGGAATCAGCCCCAGCATTTT.

DNA for the CDR3: TGTGCCAGTCGGACAGGGGTCAATCAGCCCCAGCATTTT. Its translation: CASRTGVNQPQHF. This chain uses TRBV19 with TRBJ1-5, with TRBD1 matching 9 bases. The CDR3 is 13 amino acids. J was trimmed by 3 bases and V by 8 bases; bases with no gene match: 2. Germline CDR1 is LNHDA and CDR2 is SQIVND (reference sequence).

J is TRBJ2-1 and V is TRBV19, with 14 bases lining up with TRBD2. After removal of 2 bases from V and 9 bases from J, the junction contained 6 bases not matched to a gene. The CDR3 sequence is 16 residues long. Germline V gene lookup returns CDR1 LNHDA and CDR2 SQIVND (reference sequence). CDR3 sequence: CASSISRTSGGIEQFF. The CDR3 DNA reads as TGTGCCAGTAGTATATCCCGGACTAGCGGGGGGATTGAGCAGTTCTTC. The whole variable domain, filled in from reference TRBV19 and TRBJ2-1, reads DGGITQSPKYLFRKEGQNVTLSCEQNLNHDAMYWYRQDPGQGLRLIYYSQIVNDFQKGDIAEGYSVSREKKESFPLTVTSAQKNPTAFYLCASSISRTSGGIEQFFGPGTRLTVL.

This clonotype was seen repeatedly, ten times or more. This rearrangement joins TRBV11-1 to TRBJ1-1; 7 nucleotides match TRBD1. Germline assignment: CDR1 SGHAT and CDR2 FQDESV (reference sequence). V shed 1 base and J 4 bases; nucleotides not matched to a gene: 9. The CDR3 sequence is 16 residues long. The CDR3 nucleotides read TGTGCCAGCAGCTTAGTCCAGGGGGTGTTCGGCACTGAAGCTTTCTTT. The encoded protein is CASSLVQGVFGTEAFF.

V gene TRBV6-1 combines with J gene TRBJ2-1, with TRBD2 matching over 9 bases. Trimming removed 1 base from V and 1 base from J; junction bases left unmatched: 11. This CDR3 has 19 residues. From germline, CDR1 is MNHNS and CDR2 SASEGT. The CDR3 loop is CASSEGSASGIRSYNEQFF. CDR3 DNA: TGTGCCAGCAGTGAAGGTAGTGCTAGCGGGATTCGGTCCTACAATGAGCAGTTCTTC.